This record looks at one T cell receptor beta chain sequence and its context. CDR3 length: 17 residues. Germline CDR1 reads SGHVS; CDR2 reads FQNEAQ. Losses at the gene ends were 0 bases for V and 4 bases for J; bases not matched to a gene: 9. The source of the sample is a study of T cell responses to AZD1222 COVID-19 vaccine. The protocol was immunoSEQ multiplex PCR, while the TCRdb copy is restricted to in-frame clones and leaves out a portion. The sample consists of over 75,000 clones, around 88% of them appearing once. Source: peripheral blood, taken 28 days after the second AZD1222 dose. This TCR derives from an adult who received the AZD1222 COVID-19 vaccine. J is TRBJ1-2 and V is TRBV7-8; 9 nucleotides align to TRBD1. Here the CDR3 reads CASSLALGTGTIYGYTF. The CDR3 DNA reads as TGTGCCAGCAGCTTAGCTCTTGGGACAGGGACGATCTATGGCTACACCTTC.